This paragraph reports one TCR beta chain. These data originate in a study of blood T cells in healthy people across ages. This CDR3 region has 15 residues. After removal of 8 bases from V and 5 bases from J, the junction contained 12 bases not matched to a gene. Per the germline V gene, CDR1 is MDHEN and CDR2 is SYDVKM. With a J-beta primer mix and a sample-barcoded 5' primer, a second PCR ran about 6 to 11 cycles. TCRdb redid the calling of the 5' RACE reads with MiXCR, one entry per CDR3 protein. The sample records over 1,500,000 distinct CDR3 sequences, about 49% being singletons. The chain uses TRBV28 and TRBJ2-7, with 10 bases lining up with TRBD2. The TCR was taken from a woman between 35 and 50 years old in good health. Sequencing was done on a sample of blood. CDR3 nucleotides: TGTGCCAGCCTTACGACCCTAGCGGGGGAAAACGAGCAGTACTTC. The encoded protein is CASLTTLAGENEQYF.